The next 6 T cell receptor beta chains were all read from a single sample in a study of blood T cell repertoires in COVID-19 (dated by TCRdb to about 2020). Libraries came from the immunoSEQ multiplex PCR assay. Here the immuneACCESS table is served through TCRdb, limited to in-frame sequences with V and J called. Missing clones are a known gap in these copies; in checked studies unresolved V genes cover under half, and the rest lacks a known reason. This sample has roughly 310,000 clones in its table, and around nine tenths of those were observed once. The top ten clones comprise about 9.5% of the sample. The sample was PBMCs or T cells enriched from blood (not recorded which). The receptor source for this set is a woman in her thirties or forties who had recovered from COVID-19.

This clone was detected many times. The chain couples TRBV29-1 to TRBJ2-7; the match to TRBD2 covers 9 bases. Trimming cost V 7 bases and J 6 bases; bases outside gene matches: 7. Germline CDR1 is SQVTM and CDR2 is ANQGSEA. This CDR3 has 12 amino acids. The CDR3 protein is CSGREGALEQYF. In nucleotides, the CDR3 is TGCAGCGGGCGGGAGGGGGCACTCGAGCAGTACTTC.

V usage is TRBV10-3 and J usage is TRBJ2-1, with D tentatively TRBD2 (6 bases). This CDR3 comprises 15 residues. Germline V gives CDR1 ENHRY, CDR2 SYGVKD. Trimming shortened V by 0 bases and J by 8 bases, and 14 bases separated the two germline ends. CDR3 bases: TGTGCCATCAGTGAGTCAACTAGCCCGTTAGATGAGCAGTTCTTC. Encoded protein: CAISESTSPLDEQFF.

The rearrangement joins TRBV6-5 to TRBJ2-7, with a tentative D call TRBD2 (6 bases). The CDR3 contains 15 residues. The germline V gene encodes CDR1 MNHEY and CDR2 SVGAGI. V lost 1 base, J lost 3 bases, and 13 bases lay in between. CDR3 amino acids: CASSYFGGPNYEQYF. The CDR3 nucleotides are TGTGCCAGCAGTTACTTCGGGGGACCGAACTACGAGCAGTACTTC.

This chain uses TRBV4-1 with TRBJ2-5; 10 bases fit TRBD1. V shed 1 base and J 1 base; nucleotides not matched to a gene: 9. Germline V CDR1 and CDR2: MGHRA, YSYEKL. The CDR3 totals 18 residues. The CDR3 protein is CASSQAWTGGGRQETQYF. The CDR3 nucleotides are TGCGCCAGCAGCCAAGCTTGGACAGGGGGTGGCCGCCAAGAGACCCAGTACTTC.

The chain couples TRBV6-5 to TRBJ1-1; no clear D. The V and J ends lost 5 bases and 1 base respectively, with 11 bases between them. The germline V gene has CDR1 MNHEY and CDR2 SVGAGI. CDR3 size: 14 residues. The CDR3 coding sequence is TGTGCCAGCAGTATCGAACAGACGAACACTGAAGCTTTCTTT. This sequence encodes CASSIEQTNTEAFF.

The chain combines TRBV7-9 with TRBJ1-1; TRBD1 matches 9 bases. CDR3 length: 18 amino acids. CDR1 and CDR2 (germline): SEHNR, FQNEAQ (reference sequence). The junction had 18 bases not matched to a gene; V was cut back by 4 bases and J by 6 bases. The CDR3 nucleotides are TGTGCCAGCAGCTCAAGTCGGGGACAGGGACTCCTTATAGCTGAAGCTTTCTTT. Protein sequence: CASSSSRGQGLLIAEAFF.